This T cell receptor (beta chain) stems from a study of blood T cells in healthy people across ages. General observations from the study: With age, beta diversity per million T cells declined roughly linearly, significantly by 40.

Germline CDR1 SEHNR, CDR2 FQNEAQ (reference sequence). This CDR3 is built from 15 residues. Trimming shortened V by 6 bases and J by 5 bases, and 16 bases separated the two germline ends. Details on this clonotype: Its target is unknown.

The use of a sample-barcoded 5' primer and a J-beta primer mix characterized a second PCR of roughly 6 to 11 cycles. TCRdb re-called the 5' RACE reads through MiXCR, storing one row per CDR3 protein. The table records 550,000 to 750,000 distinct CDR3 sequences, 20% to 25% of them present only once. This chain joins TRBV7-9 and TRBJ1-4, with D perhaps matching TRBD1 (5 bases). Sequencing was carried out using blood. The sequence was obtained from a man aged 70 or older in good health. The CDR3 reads CASSRQPQRNEKLFF. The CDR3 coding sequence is TGTGCCAGCAGTCGACAGCCCCAGCGGAATGAAAAACTGTTTTTT.